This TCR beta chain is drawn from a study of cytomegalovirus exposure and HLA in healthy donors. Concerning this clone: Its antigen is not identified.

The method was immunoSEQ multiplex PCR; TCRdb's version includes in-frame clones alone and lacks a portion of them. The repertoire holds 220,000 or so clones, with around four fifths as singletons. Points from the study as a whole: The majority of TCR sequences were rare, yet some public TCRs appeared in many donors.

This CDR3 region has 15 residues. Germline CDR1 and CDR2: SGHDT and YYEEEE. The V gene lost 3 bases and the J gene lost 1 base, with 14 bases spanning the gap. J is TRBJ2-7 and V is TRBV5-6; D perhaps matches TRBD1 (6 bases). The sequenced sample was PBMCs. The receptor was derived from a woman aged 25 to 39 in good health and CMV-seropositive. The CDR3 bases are TGTGCCAGCAGCTACAGGGTCTTTGGATCCTACGAGCAGTACTTC. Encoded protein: CASSYRVFGSYEQYF.